This T cell receptor beta chain was profiled in a study of shared clonotypes between healthy human individuals. Study summary: The study enrolled a couple of women and a few men aged 18 to 49.

The germline V gene has CDR1 MDHEN and CDR2 SYDVKM. The length of the CDR3 is 17 residues. J gave up 2 bases and V 6 bases, and 13 bases lay outside the gene matches. Tens of thousands of T cell genomes, or approximately 270 ng DNA, went into replicate PCRs of unsorted PBMC. The table came from immunoSEQ multiplex PCR; TCRdb's copy has only in-frame clones and leaves some out. The sample comprises about 450,000 clones, around 79% of which are singletons, and about 12% rests with the top ten. The rearrangement links TRBV28 to TRBJ2-3, with TRBD2 matching 8 bases. This receptor was identified in a woman between 40 and 55 years old in good health. Some clones in this sample may be carry-over from other donors' samples. The specimen was PBMCs. In nucleotides, the CDR3 is TGTGCCAGCAGCCCGATCTGGGTAGCGGGATTCACAGATACGCAGTATTTT. Protein product: CASSPIWVAGFTDTQYF. Complete variable domain (other parts from reference TRBV28 and TRBJ2-3): DVKVTQSSRYLVKRTGEKVFLECVQDMDHENMFWYRQDPGLGLRLIYFSYDVKMKEKGDIPEGYSVSREKKERFSLILESASTNQTSMYLCASSPIWVAGFTDTQYFGPGTRLTVL.